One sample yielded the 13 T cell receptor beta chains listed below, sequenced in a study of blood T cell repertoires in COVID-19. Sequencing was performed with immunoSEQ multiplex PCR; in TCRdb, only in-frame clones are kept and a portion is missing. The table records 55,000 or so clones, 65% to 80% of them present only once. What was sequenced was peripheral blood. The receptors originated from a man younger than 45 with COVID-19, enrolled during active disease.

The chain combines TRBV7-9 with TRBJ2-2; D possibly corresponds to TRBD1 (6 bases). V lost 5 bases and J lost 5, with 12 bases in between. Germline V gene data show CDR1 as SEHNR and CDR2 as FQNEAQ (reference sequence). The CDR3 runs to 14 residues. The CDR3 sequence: CASSLDQGTGELFF. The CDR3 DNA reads TGTGCCAGCAGCCTCGACCAGGGGACCGGGGAGCTGTTTTTT.

The CDR3 loop is CASSPGQGNEQYF. Here the CDR3 DNA reads TGTGCCAGCTCACCGGGACAGGGAAACGAGCAGTACTTC. The chain joins TRBV18 to TRBJ2-7; TRBD1 aligns across 9 bases. Germline assignment: CDR1 KGHSH and CDR2 LQKENI. V was pared by 3 bases and J by 5 bases, with 2 bases of the junction left unmatched. The CDR3 is made up of 13 amino acids.

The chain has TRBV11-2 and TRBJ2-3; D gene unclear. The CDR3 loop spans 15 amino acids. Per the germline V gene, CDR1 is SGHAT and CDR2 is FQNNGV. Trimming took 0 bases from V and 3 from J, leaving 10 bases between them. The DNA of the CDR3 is TGTGCCAGCAGCTTAGATCCGCAGCGAACAGATACGCAGTATTTT. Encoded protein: CASSLDPQRTDTQYF. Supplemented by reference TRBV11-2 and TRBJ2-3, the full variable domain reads EAGVAQSPRYKIIEKRQSVAFWCNPISGHATLYWYQQILGQGPKLLIQFQNNGVVDDSQLPKDRFSAERLKGVDSTLKIQPAKLEDSAVYLCASSLDPQRTDTQYFGPGTRLTVL.

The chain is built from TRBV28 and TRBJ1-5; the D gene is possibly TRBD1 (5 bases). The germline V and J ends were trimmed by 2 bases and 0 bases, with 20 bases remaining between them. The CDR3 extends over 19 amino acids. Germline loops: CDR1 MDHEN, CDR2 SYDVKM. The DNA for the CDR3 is TGTGCCAGCAGTTTAGGTCGGTGGGGGGACGGCTATAGCAATCAGCCCCAGCATTTT. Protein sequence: CASSLGRWGDGYSNQPQHF.

This CDR3 is CASSLWGYNTEAFF. The CDR3 DNA sequence: TGTGCCAGCAGCTTGTGGGGCTATAACACTGAAGCTTTCTTT. This chain connects TRBV5-6 to TRBJ1-1, with a tentative D call TRBD1 (5 bases). Germline CDR1 SGHDT, CDR2 YYEEEE. The CDR3 loop spans 14 amino acids. Trimming shortened V by 1 base and J by 2 bases, and 9 bases separated the two germline ends.

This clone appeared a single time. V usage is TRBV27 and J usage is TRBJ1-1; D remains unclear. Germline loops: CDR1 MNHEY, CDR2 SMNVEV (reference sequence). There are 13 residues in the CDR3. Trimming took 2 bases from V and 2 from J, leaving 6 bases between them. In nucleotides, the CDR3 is TGTGCCAGCAGTTTAACTTTTAACACTGAAGCTTTCTTT. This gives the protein CASSLTFNTEAFF.

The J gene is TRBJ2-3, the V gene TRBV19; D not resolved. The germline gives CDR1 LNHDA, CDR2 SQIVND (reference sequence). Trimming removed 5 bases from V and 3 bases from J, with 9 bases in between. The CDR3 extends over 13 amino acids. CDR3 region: CASSSSGTDTQYF. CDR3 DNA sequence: TGTGCCAGTAGTTCGTCCGGGACAGATACGCAGTATTTT.

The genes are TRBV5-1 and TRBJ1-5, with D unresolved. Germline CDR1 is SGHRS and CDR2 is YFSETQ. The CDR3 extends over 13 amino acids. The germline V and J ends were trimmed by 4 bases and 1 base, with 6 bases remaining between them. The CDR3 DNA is TGCGCCAGCAGCGTATCCAGCAATCAGCCCCAGCATTTT. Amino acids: CASSVSSNQPQHF.

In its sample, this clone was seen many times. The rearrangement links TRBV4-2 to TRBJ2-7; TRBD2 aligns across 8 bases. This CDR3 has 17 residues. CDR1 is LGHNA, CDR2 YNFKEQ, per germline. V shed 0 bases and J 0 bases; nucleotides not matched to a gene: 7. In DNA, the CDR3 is TGTGCCAGCAGCCAAGAACCAGCGGGGGACCCCTCCTACGAGCAGTACTTC. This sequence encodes CASSQEPAGDPSYEQYF.

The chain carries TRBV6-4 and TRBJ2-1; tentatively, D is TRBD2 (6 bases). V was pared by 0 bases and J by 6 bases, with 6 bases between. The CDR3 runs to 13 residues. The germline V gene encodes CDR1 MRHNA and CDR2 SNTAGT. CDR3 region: CASSDSGGNEQFF. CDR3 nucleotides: TGTGCCAGCAGTGACTCGGGGGGCAATGAGCAGTTCTTC.

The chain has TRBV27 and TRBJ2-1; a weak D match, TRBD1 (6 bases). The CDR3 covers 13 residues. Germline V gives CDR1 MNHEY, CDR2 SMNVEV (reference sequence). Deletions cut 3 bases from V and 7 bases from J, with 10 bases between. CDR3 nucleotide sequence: TGTGCCAGCAGTTTCGGGACACTGAATGAGCAGTTCTTC. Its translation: CASSFGTLNEQFF.

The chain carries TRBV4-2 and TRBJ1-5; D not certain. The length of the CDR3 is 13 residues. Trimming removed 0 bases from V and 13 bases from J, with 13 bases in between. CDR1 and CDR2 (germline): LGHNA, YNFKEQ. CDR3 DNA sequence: TGTGCCAGCAGCCAAGATGGGCCGGGGAGGCAGCATTTT. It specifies CASSQDGPGRQHF.

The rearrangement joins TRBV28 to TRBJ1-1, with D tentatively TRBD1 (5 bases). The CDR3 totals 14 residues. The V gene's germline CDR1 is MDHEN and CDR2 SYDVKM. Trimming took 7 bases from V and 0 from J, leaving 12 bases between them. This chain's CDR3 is CASTTGTLNTEAFF. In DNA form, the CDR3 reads TGTGCCAGCACTACCGGGACTCTGAACACTGAAGCTTTCTTT.